Below are 27 T cell receptor beta chains sequenced from a single sample in a study of T-cell reconstitution after alpha-beta-depleted transplantation in children. This sample's TCRbeta library carried unique molecular identifier barcodes. TCRdb re-called the PCR reads with MiXCR, one entry per CDR3 protein. This repertoire shows around 180,000 distinct CDR3 sequences, over 8.5% found once; its top ten account for less than 15%. Sequenced material: PBMCs, taken before TCRalphabeta/CD19-depleted stem cell transplant. The receptors were sampled from a boy aged 2 to 10 with acute myeloid leukemia, due to receive a stem cell transplant.

In its sample, this clonotype was seen many times. V is TRBV5-1 and J is TRBJ1-4; the match to TRBD1 covers 7 bases. Looked up from germline, CDR1 is SGHRS and CDR2 is YFSETQ. The CDR3 is 15 residues long. After removal of 4 bases from V and 8 bases from J, the junction contained 11 bases not matched to a gene. The CDR3 loop is CASSIEPGGREKLFF. CDR3 sequence (DNA): TGCGCCAGCAGCATTGAGCCAGGGGGACGGGAAAAACTGTTTTTT.

In this sample, this clonotype turned up many times. V is TRBV18 and J is TRBJ2-7; D is possibly TRBD1 (5 bases). This CDR3 is 13 amino acids long. Trimming removed 3 bases at V and 5 bases at J, with 11 bases between. In germline, CDR1 is KGHSH, CDR2 LQKENI. CDR3 region: CASSPGTGDEQYV. The CDR3, as DNA: TGTGCCAGCTCACCCGGAACAGGAGACGAGCAGTACGTC.

This clonotype was observed at least ten times. V is TRBV7-2 and J is TRBJ1-1; weak D call: TRBD1 (6 bases). V lost 4 bases and J 10 bases, leaving 22 bases between the germline ends. The CDR3 is made up of 15 amino acids. Germline V gene lookup returns CDR1 SGHTA and CDR2 FQGNSA. The CDR3, as DNA: TGTGCCAGCAGCTCCACTTCCTACGGACAGAAATTAGCTTTCTTT. Amino acid sequence: CASSSTSYGQKLAFF.

This clonotype came up many times. The junction does not match germline at one end; this may be a read error. The V gene is TRBV24-1, the J gene TRBJ2-1; D unclear. This CDR3 has 12 residues. CDR1 and CDR2 from the germline V gene are KGHDR and SFDVKD. CDR3 sequence (DNA): TGTGCCACCGGTGACATTAACAATGAGCAGTTCTTC. Its translation: CATGDINNEQFF.

This clonotype has ten or more counts. The J gene is TRBJ1-5, the V gene TRBV7-2; no firm D call. V was shortened by 5 bases and J by 0 bases, with 11 bases between the two germline ends. Germline values: CDR1 SGHTA, CDR2 FQGNSA. CDR3 length equals 15 residues. The CDR3 region has the DNA TGTGCCAGCAGCCCGGGAGGGTATAGCAATCAGCCCCAGCATTTT. This gives the protein CASSPGGYSNQPQHF.

This clonotype was counted at least ten times. In nucleotides, the CDR3 is TGTGCCAGCCCAATAGGGCAAGTC. Its protein product is CASPIGQV. The chain links TRBV7-9 to TRBJ2-7; D gene ambiguous. Germline assignment: CDR1 SEHNR and CDR2 FQNEAQ (reference sequence). The length of the CDR3 is 8 residues.

This clonotype came up many times. V usage is TRBV20-1 and J usage is TRBJ2-7; unclear D gene. The V gene's germline CDR1 is DFQATT and CDR2 SNEGSKA (reference sequence). Trimming left V 3 bases short and J 3 bases short, with 15 bases between. The CDR3 has 14 residues. CDR3: CSARTVFGNYEQYF. The CDR3 DNA sequence: TGCAGTGCTAGGACCGTATTTGGAAACTACGAGCAGTACTTC.

This clonotype was recorded at least ten times. The chain uses TRBV10-1 and TRBJ1-6; D is uncertain. Germline CDR1 reads WNHNN; CDR2 reads SYGVQD (reference sequence). Trimming pared 3 bases from V and 9 bases from J, leaving 9 bases between. CDR3 length: 13 residues. CDR3 in DNA: TGCGCCAGCAGTGAAGGGAATAGTTCACCCCTCCACTTT. Encoded protein: CASSEGNSSPLHF.

This clonotype was recorded many times. The rearrangement uses TRBV12-3 or TRBV12-4 and TRBJ1-2, with D possibly TRBD1 on 5 matching bases. The V and J ends lost 7 bases and 6 bases respectively, with 21 bases between them. CDR3 size: 15 residues. The CDR3 spells CASTSLRAHSNGYTF. In nucleotides, the CDR3 is TGTGCCAGCACCTCCCTCAGGGCCCACAGTAATGGCTACACCTTC.

This clonotype was counted at least ten times. The chain couples TRBV7-9 to TRBJ2-7; TRBD2 aligns across 7 bases. The CDR3 loop spans 12 amino acids. V gave up 3 bases and J gave up 5 bases; unmatched junction bases: 1. CDR1 and CDR2 (germline): SEHNR, FQNEAQ (reference sequence). CDR3 bases: TGTGCCAGCAGCTTTGCGGGGGACGAGCAGTACTTC. Translated, it gives CASSFAGDEQYF.

This clonotype was seen at least ten times. This chain uses TRBV29-1 with TRBJ1-2, with 12 bases identical to TRBD1. Germline V gives CDR1 SQVTM, CDR2 ANQGSEA. V trimming: 4 bases; J trimming: 4 bases; junction bases outside the gene matches: 19. The CDR3 length is 19 residues. The CDR3 bases are TGCAGCGTTGGGGGTCCCGGGACAGGGGGCCCTCATTCCCCCTATGGCTACACCTTC. Its translation: CSVGGPGTGGPHSPYGYTF.

V gene TRBV3-1 combines with J gene TRBJ2-1, with 7 bases matching TRBD1. Germline CDR1 and CDR2: LGHDT and YNNKEL (reference sequence). V trimming: 3 bases; J trimming: 4 bases; junction bases outside the gene matches: 6. This CDR3 has 15 residues. DNA for the CDR3: TGTGCCAGCAGCCAGACAGGGTTCGGATACAATGAGCAGTTCTTC. Protein sequence: CASSQTGFGYNEQFF.

This clonotype was observed a handful of times. The chain is built from TRBV7-8 and TRBJ2-3, with D possibly TRBD2 on 6 matching bases. Germline assignment: CDR1 SGHVS and CDR2 FQNEAQ. Trimming pared 2 bases from V and 5 bases from J, leaving 8 bases between. The CDR3 extends over 13 amino acids. In nucleotides, the CDR3 is TGTGCCAGCAGCTTACTCGGGGGAGATACGCAGTATTTT. It specifies CASSLLGGDTQYF.

This clonotype was observed many times. This rearrangement joins TRBV10-3 to TRBJ1-2, with 12 nucleotides matching TRBD1. The ends lost 6 bases at V and 5 bases at J; junction bases unmatched: 4. The CDR3 sequence is 14 residues long. Per the germline V gene, CDR1 is ENHRY and CDR2 is SYGVKD. The CDR3 DNA reads as TGTGCCATCAGGGGGACAGGGGGCGTGTATGGCTACACCTTC. Translating gives CAIRGTGGVYGYTF.

In this sample, this clonotype turned up many times. The chain couples TRBV29-1 to TRBJ1-1, with D possibly being TRBD1 (5 bases). V was trimmed by 8 bases and J by 4 bases, leaving 14 bases between them. This CDR3 comprises 12 residues. Germline V lookup: CDR1 SQVTM, CDR2 ANQGSEA. CDR3 amino acids: CSPGDSITEAFF. The CDR3, as DNA: TGCAGCCCGGGGGACTCGATCACTGAAGCTTTCTTT.

This clonotype was seen at least ten times. This sequence joins TRBV24-1 and TRBJ2-3, with TRBD1 matching 7 bases. The CDR3 spans 13 residues. The ends lost 9 bases at V and 3 bases at J; junction bases unmatched: 5. Per germline, CDR1 KGHDR and CDR2 SFDVKD. CDR3 region: CATSGGVTDTQYF. The CDR3 DNA is TGTGCCACCTCAGGGGGAGTTACAGATACGCAGTATTTT.

This clonotype was seen many times. This sequence joins TRBV28 and TRBJ2-3; tentative D call: TRBD2 (6 bases). Germline V gene lookup returns CDR1 MDHEN and CDR2 SYDVKM. The CDR3 is made up of 16 amino acids. V was cut by 0 bases and J by 3 bases, with 13 bases left in between. The CDR3 here is CASSLWGQGGTDTQYF. DNA of the CDR3: TGTGCCAGCAGTTTATGGGGTCAGGGAGGAACAGATACGCAGTATTTT.

This clonotype showed up many times. The J gene is TRBJ2-6, the V gene TRBV5-1; the match to TRBD1 covers 8 bases. Germline V gives CDR1 SGHRS, CDR2 YFSETQ. V gave up 5 bases and J gave up 4 bases; unmatched junction bases: 8. The CDR3 is 16 amino acids. The CDR3 here is CASSPTTGAGANVLTF. In nucleotides, the CDR3 is TGCGCCAGCAGTCCAACGACAGGGGCCGGGGCCAACGTCCTGACTTTC.

At least ten counts were recorded for this clonotype. CDR3 nucleotide sequence: TGTGCCAGCAGTCCACAGGGGACGGGATACGAGCAGTACTTC. It specifies CASSPQGTGYEQYF. This chain links TRBV28 with TRBJ2-7; 7 positions agree with TRBD1. Per the germline V gene, CDR1 is MDHEN and CDR2 is SYDVKM. The CDR3 covers 14 residues. V was clipped by 5 bases and J by 4 bases; unmatched bases: 8.

This clonotype appeared many times. The chain uses TRBV7-6 and TRBJ2-7; tentative D call: TRBD1 (6 bases). V was clipped by 5 bases and J by 6 bases, with 8 bases between them. Germline CDR1 reads SGHVS; CDR2 reads FNYEAQ. The CDR3 spans 11 residues. The CDR3 DNA follows: TGTGCCAGCAGCCAAGGGGGCGAGCAGTACTTC. Translating gives CASSQGGEQYF.

V is TRBV24-1 and J is TRBJ2-2; D is undetermined. The ends were cut back, 4 bases at V and 4 bases at J, with 6 bases in the middle. Germline V gene lookup returns CDR1 KGHDR and CDR2 SFDVKD. The CDR3 totals 13 residues. The CDR3 DNA reads as TGTGCCACCAGTGACCATTCCACCGGGGAGCTGTTTTTT. It is translated as CATSDHSTGELFF.

This clonotype was counted at least ten times. The chain carries TRBV29-1 and TRBJ1-1; D call uncertain. CDR1 and CDR2 (germline): SQVTM, ANQGSEA. The CDR3 runs to 14 residues. The V end lost 8 bases, the J end lost 1 base, and 17 bases lay between the germline ends. CDR3 DNA sequence: TGCAGCACAATCTTGGCGGCAGGGAACACTGAAGCTTTCTTT. It codes for CSTILAAGNTEAFF.

This clonotype was picked up many times. The V call is TRBV20-1, the J call TRBJ1-1; possibly TRBD1 for D (6 bases). The CDR3 extends over 13 amino acids. V gave up 7 bases and J gave up 3 bases, with 15 bases separating them. Germline-derived CDR1 and CDR2 are DFQATT and SNEGSKA (reference sequence). The CDR3 loop is CSGGTNKYTEAFF. The CDR3 DNA sequence: TGCAGTGGAGGGACAAACAAATACACTGAAGCTTTCTTT.

This clonotype was found many times. The chain carries TRBV7-6 and TRBJ2-5; the D is unclear. The CDR3 sequence is 15 residues long. V shed 4 bases and J shed 5 bases, with 17 bases lying between them. Germline V CDR1 and CDR2: SGHVS, FNYEAQ. CDR3 sequence: CASSSPGSERETQYF. The CDR3 region has the DNA TGTGCCAGCAGCTCTCCGGGCTCCGAAAGGGAGACCCAGTACTTC.

The chain recombines TRBV19 with TRBJ1-6; unclear D gene. V was pared by 1 base and J by 10 bases, with 14 bases between. Germline CDR1 is LNHDA and CDR2 is SQIVND (reference sequence). This CDR3 contains 15 residues. The CDR3 region is CASSIAKGIGSPLHF. The CDR3 DNA reads as TGTGCCAGTAGTATAGCAAAGGGTATTGGATCACCCCTCCACTTT.

This clonotype was recorded many times. The chain links TRBV25-1 to TRBJ2-5, with 10 positions matching TRBD1. CDR3 length: 12 amino acids. Germline CDR1 is MGHDK and CDR2 is SYGVNS. Trimming cost V 4 bases and J 12 bases; bases outside gene matches: 5. The CDR3 bases are TGTGCCAGCAGTGCCGCCGGGACAGGGGAGTACTTC. This gives the protein CASSAAGTGEYF. Full variable domain (remainder filled in from reference TRBV25-1 and TRBJ2-5): EADIYQTPRYLVIGTGKKITLECSQTMGHDKMYWYQQDPGMELHLIHYSYGVNSTEKGDLSSESTVSRIRTEHFPLTLESARPSHTSQYLCASSAAGTGEYFGPGTRLLVL.

This clonotype turned up a few times. The V and J genes are TRBV25-1 and TRBJ2-3, with 8 positions matching TRBD1. This CDR3 is built from 13 residues. Germline V gene sequence: CDR1 MGHDK, CDR2 SYGVNS. V shed 5 bases and J 7 bases; nucleotides not matched to a gene: 5. The CDR3 region is CASSSRGQYTQYF. In DNA form, the CDR3 reads TGTGCCAGCAGTTCCAGGGGGCAATATACGCAGTATTTT.